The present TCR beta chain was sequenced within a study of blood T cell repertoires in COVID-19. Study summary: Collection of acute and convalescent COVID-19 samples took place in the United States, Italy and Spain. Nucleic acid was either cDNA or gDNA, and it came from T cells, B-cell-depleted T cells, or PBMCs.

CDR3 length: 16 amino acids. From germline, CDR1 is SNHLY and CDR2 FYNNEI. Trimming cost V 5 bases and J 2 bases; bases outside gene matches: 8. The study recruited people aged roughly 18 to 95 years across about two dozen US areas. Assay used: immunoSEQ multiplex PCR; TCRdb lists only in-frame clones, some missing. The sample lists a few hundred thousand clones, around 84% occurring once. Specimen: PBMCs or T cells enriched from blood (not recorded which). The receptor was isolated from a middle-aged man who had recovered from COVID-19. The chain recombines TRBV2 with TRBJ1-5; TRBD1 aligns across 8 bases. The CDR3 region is CASSNQGQVGNQPQHF. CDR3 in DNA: TGTGCCAGCAGTAACCAGGGACAGGTGGGCAATCAGCCCCAGCATTTT.